This T cell receptor beta chain originates from a study of regulatory T cells in long-lasting Graves disease. Broader study findings: It was in persistent disease that TRBV28, TRBJ1-2 and TRBJ2-5 were favored.

This clonotype occurred a few times. As yet, its antigen is unknown. Relying on iRepertoire HTBI primers and Arm-PCR of CDR3 regions, the team built TCR beta libraries. TCRdb passed the multiplex PCR reads through MiXCR, listing each CDR3 protein once. The table shows about 370,000 distinct CDR3 sequences, with less than 20% occurring only once. V trimming: 5 bases; J trimming: 0 bases; junction bases outside the gene matches: 11. This CDR3 contains 18 residues. The V gene's germline CDR1 is MGHRA and CDR2 YSYEKL. This sample's time point: newly diagnosed GD, antithyroid drugs for less than 3 months. Following extraction of RNA from PBMCs, that RNA was used to make the TCR library. The authors diagnosed Graves' disease using American Thyroid Association guidelines.

The source material was peripheral blood mononuclear cells (PBMCs), sampled at new diagnosis, from a patient treated with antithyroid drugs. The V call is TRBV4-1, the J call TRBJ2-3; 10 bases line up with TRBD1. This TCR was recovered from a female donor with Graves disease. The CDR3 bases are TGCGCCAGCAGCGTTGTCGACAGGGGGCAAACTAGCACAGATACGCAGTATTTT. It is translated as CASSVVDRGQTSTDTQYF.